This TCR beta chain was identified in a study of blood T cell repertoires in COVID-19. Study information: Specimens from acute and convalescent COVID-19 originated in the United States, Italy and Spain.

Original handling: By means of reference gene primer amplification, nucleated cell counts were estimated. Here immunoSEQ multiplex PCR was the method, and the copy in TCRdb shows in-frame clones only, minus some. For V, J and clone size, that table is used; D and trimming come from the DNA. The sample includes approximately 130,000 clones, about 86% of them seen just once. CDR1 and CDR2 from the germline V gene are SGHRS and YFSETQ. Losses at the gene ends were 4 bases for V and 5 bases for J; bases not matched to a gene: 6. The CDR3 consists of 14 residues. The chain uses TRBV5-1 and TRBJ1-1; 9 bases match TRBD1. The receptor was derived from an elderly man with active or convalescent COVID-19. The sample taken for sequencing was peripheral blood. The DNA for the CDR3 is TGCGCCAGCAGCGGAACCGGGACAGGGACTGAAGCTTTCTTT. This codes for CASSGTGTGTEAFF.